This TCR beta chain was captured by sequencing in a study of T cell responses to AZD1222 COVID-19 vaccine. Points on this clone: Its antigen is undetermined.

General study points: The peak T cell response came first, and repertoires were sampled only after it. Close to half of all spike-specific TCRs reportedly target regions of the variants that are unmutated. Spike-specific TCR breadth and depth both grew after two AZD1222 doses.

CDR1 is MNHEY and CDR2 is SVGEGT in the germline V gene. Trimming cost V 6 bases and J 2 bases, with 15 bases left between them. This CDR3 has 15 residues. TCRdb keeps only in-frame clones here, not all; method: immunoSEQ multiplex PCR. The table lists some 140,000 clones, 93% of them singletons, with around 5.4% in the top ten. This sequence originates from an adult in good health. The chain recombines TRBV6-2 or TRBV6-3 with TRBJ2-3, with D perhaps matching TRBD2 (6 bases). This sample comprised peripheral blood, obtained on day 0 of AZD1222 vaccination. The CDR3: CASSLSGRDTDTQYF. The CDR3 DNA reads TGTGCCAGCAGCTTAAGCGGGCGTGACACAGATACGCAGTATTTT.